This T cell receptor beta chain was identified in a study of response to subunit inactivated influenza vaccine. MiXCR, run by TCRdb on the RT-PCR reads, gives a single entry per CDR3 protein. The profile shows 150,000 to 200,000 distinct CDR3 sequences, about an eighth of them singletons. In regard to this clonotype: Mismatch with germline at one junction end may stem from a read error.

These data also featured in a second study, about T cells expressing NK-cell markers. That source reports: cDNA encoding TCR beta was synthesized via 5'RACE template switching incorporating UMIs. In several experiments, an anti-gamma-delta TCR antibody restricted sorting to alpha-beta TCR T cells.

The clonotype comes from a man aged 50-59 years who received an inactivated influenza vaccine. Sample: CD8+ T cells sorted from PBMCs, taken 11 to 12 days after vaccination.

The CDR3 spells CASTSPGTTDF. Here the CDR3 DNA reads TGCGCCAGCACCTCTCCCGGGACAACAGATTTT. The V call is TRBV5-1, the J call TRBJ1-5, with D possibly being TRBD1 (6 bases). The CDR3 runs to 11 residues. Germline V gene lookup returns CDR1 SGHRS and CDR2 YFSETQ.